This paragraph reports one TCR beta chain. This CDR3 is also generated by other DNA sequences in the sample. These data belong to a study of cytomegalovirus exposure and HLA in healthy donors. PCR involved 60 Vbeta and 13 Jbeta primers. The table came from immunoSEQ multiplex PCR; TCRdb's copy has only in-frame clones and leaves some out. The data contain about 120,000 clones, approximately 80% of them singletons. The V and J ends lost 7 bases and 1 base respectively, with 11 bases between them. Per the germline V gene, CDR1 is MNHNS and CDR2 is SASEGT. The CDR3 covers 14 residues. This chain joins TRBV6-1 and TRBJ1-5; D unclear. This clonotype was obtained from a woman in her late teens or twenties in good health and CMV-seronegative. Sequenced material: PBMCs. CDR3 amino acids: CASTVTTSNQPQHF. The CDR3 DNA reads as TGTGCCAGCACCGTAACTACCAGCAATCAGCCCCAGCATTTT.